This T cell receptor beta chain was recovered during a study of cytomegalovirus exposure and HLA in healthy donors. The CDR3 length is 14 residues. The V gene end was trimmed by 6 bases and the J gene end by 3 bases; junction bases not matched to a gene: 9. Germline assignment: CDR1 SQVTM and CDR2 ANQGSEA. Regarding this clone: What it recognizes is unknown.

Study-level findings and limits: A later analysis linked a missense DCLRE1C variant to TCR beta V- and J-gene trimming. Accurate predictions that matched the HLA-A and HLA-B alleles of most subjects were reportedly made from TCR beta sequences. Indistinguishability led to the exclusion of some V segments, TRBV6-2 and TRBV6-3 included. Researchers catalogued some 160 TCR beta chains as cytomegalovirus-associated.

PCR was performed using 60 Vbeta and 13 Jbeta primers. Method: immunoSEQ multiplex PCR; TCRdb's copy keeps in-frame clones and lacks some. The repertoire includes under 200,000 clones, 79% of them detected once, and over 2% sits in the top ten. Sequencing was done on a sample of PBMCs. The source of this sequence is a woman aged 45-65 years in good health and CMV-seronegative. This chain links TRBV29-1 with TRBJ2-7, with 9 bases fitting TRBD1. The CDR3 sequence: CSVREDRGSYEQYF. In DNA form, the CDR3 reads TGCAGCGTCCGGGAGGACAGGGGAAGCTACGAGCAGTACTTC.